Following are 25 T cell receptor beta chains from one sample sequenced in a study of control samples from healthy donors and cancer patients. Method: immunoSEQ multiplex PCR; TCRdb's copy keeps in-frame clones and lacks some. Among 130,000 or so clones listed, roughly 94% were seen once. The specimen sequenced was PBMCs. Receptors originate from a man aged 55 to 69 with colorectal cancer.

The CDR3 nucleotides are TGTGCCAGCAGACTAGGAGCGGGGGGCTCCTACGAGCAGTACTTC. Protein product: CASRLGAGGSYEQYF. This chain uses TRBV6-5 with TRBJ2-7; 9 nucleotides line up with TRBD2. Germline values: CDR1 MNHEY, CDR2 SVGAGI. There are 15 residues in the CDR3. J was trimmed by 0 bases and V by 6 bases; bases with no gene match: 6.

This clone was seen only once. The chain carries TRBV5-6 and TRBJ2-7, with D possibly being TRBD2 (6 bases). The CDR3 sequence is 14 residues long. V dropped 0 bases and J dropped 6 bases, with 13 bases sitting between them. The V gene's germline CDR1 is SGHDT and CDR2 YYEEEE. CDR3 in DNA: TGTGCCAGCAGCTTGGGACAATGGGGAGGCGAGCAGTACTTC. It translates to CASSLGQWGGEQYF.

This clone appeared a single time. The V call is TRBV11-2, the J call TRBJ1-3; D ambiguous. CDR3 length: 15 amino acids. The germline CDR1 and CDR2 sequences are SGHAT and FQNNGV. Trimming removed 0 bases from V and 8 bases from J, with 14 bases in between. The CDR3 DNA sequence: TGTGCCAGCAGCTTAGAGCAGTATCTCCTTGACACCATATATTTT. Amino acid sequence: CASSLEQYLLDTIYF.

This sequence joins TRBV5-4 and TRBJ1-5; 8 positions agree with TRBD1. The ends lost 5 bases at V and 5 bases at J; junction bases unmatched: 6. The CDR3 has 14 amino acids. Germline CDR1 and CDR2: SGHNT and YYREEE (reference sequence). CDR3 loop: CASSLSGGDQPQHF. CDR3 coding DNA: TGTGCCAGCAGTCTCTCAGGGGGCGATCAGCCCCAGCATTTT.

V is TRBV7-9 and J is TRBJ2-7, with D perhaps matching TRBD2 (5 bases). Trimming took 3 bases from V and 5 from J, leaving 14 bases between them. Germline V gene data show CDR1 as SEHNR and CDR2 as FQNEAQ (reference sequence). The CDR3 runs to 14 residues. Written as DNA, the CDR3 is TGTGCCAGCAGCTTTCCCCTAGGAGGCCACGAGCAGTACTTC. Amino acid sequence: CASSFPLGGHEQYF.

J is TRBJ2-3 and V is TRBV11-3, with 8 nucleotides matching TRBD1. This CDR3 comprises 14 residues. Trimming at V came to 6 bases and at J to 3 bases, leaving 5 bases not matched to a gene. The V gene's germline CDR1 is SGHNT and CDR2 YENEEA. CDR3 region: CASSSQGDTDTQYF. As DNA, the CDR3 is TGTGCCAGCAGTTCACAGGGGGATACAGATACGCAGTATTTT.

The chain joins TRBV20-1 to TRBJ1-4; the D is unclear. This CDR3 region has 10 residues. Germline values: CDR1 DFQATT, CDR2 SNEGSKA (reference sequence). Trimming took off 4 bases at V and 5 bases at J, with 2 bases between the two ends. The CDR3 spells CSATNEKLFF. The CDR3 bases are TGCAGTGCTACGAATGAAAAACTGTTTTTT.

The chain employs TRBV7-2 and TRBJ2-7; 9 bases agree with TRBD2. Germline CDR1 reads SGHTA; CDR2 reads FQGNSA. V lost 5 bases to trimming and J lost 3 bases; unmatched junction nucleotides: 14. The CDR3 has 17 residues. This CDR3 is CASSPVGLAGILYEQYF. The CDR3 DNA reads as TGTGCCAGCAGCCCCGTTGGCCTAGCGGGGATCCTCTACGAGCAGTACTTC.

The V and J genes are TRBV24-1 and TRBJ2-2, with a weak D call TRBD1 (5 bases). The CDR3 extends over 16 amino acids. The V end lost 1 base, the J end lost 6 bases, and 14 bases lay between the germline ends. CDR1 KGHDR and CDR2 SFDVKD come from the germline V gene. CDR3 sequence reads: CATSDFGQGLAGELFF. DNA of the CDR3: TGTGCCACCAGTGATTTCGGTCAGGGTCTCGCCGGGGAGCTGTTTTTT.

This clone was detected once. This chain uses TRBV4-2 with TRBJ1-6; D gene uncertain. The CDR3 extends over 14 amino acids. Germline CDR1 LGHNA, CDR2 YNFKEQ. The V and J ends lost 4 bases and 7 bases respectively, with 11 bases between them. The CDR3 reads CASSPTVQNSPLHF. CDR3 DNA sequence: TGTGCCAGCAGCCCGACTGTCCAAAATTCACCCCTCCACTTT.

This chain connects TRBV19 to TRBJ2-2; the D gene could be TRBD1 or TRBD2 (6 bases each). Trimming removed 7 bases at V and 4 bases at J, with 25 bases between. Germline CDR1 reads LNHDA; CDR2 reads SQIVND (reference sequence). The CDR3 consists of 18 residues. CDR3 bases: TGTGCCAGTACCAAATCCCAGTGGGGGGCAGGGACCACCGGGGAGCTGTTTTTT. This codes for CASTKSQWGAGTTGELFF.

The chain recombines TRBV6-6 with TRBJ2-2, with D possibly matching TRBD2 (5 bases). V dropped 2 bases and J dropped 6 bases, with 10 bases sitting between them. CDR1 and CDR2 from the germline V gene are MNHNY and SVGAGI (reference sequence). The CDR3 runs to 14 residues. The CDR3 nucleotides are TGTGCCAGCAGTTACGGTCGGGGTTCCGGGGAGCTGTTTTTT. Protein sequence: CASSYGRGSGELFF.

The chain employs TRBV5-4 and TRBJ2-3, with a weak D call TRBD2 (6 bases). Trimming removed 1 base at V and 1 base at J, with 10 bases between. CDR3 length: 15 residues. Germline V lookup: CDR1 SGHNT, CDR2 YYREEE (reference sequence). CDR3 residues: CASSLRGSRTDTQYF. The CDR3 nucleotides are TGTGCCAGCAGCTTGCGGGGGTCCCGCACAGATACGCAGTATTTT.

This chain links TRBV7-2 with TRBJ2-1; no firm D call. The CDR3 consists of 13 residues. Germline assignment: CDR1 SGHTA and CDR2 FQGNSA. The ends were cut back, 3 bases at V and 4 bases at J, with 7 bases in the middle. The CDR3, as DNA: TGTGCCAGCAGCTTCAACAGTTACAATGAGCAGTTCTTC. It encodes CASSFNSYNEQFF.

The chain recombines TRBV5-1 with TRBJ1-4; possible D gene TRBD1, 5 bases. CDR3 length: 15 residues. Germline loops: CDR1 SGHRS, CDR2 YFSETQ. V was trimmed by 4 bases and J by 7 bases, leaving 17 bases between them. This CDR3 is CASSPGAVRGEKLFF. The CDR3 DNA reads TGCGCCAGCAGCCCCGGGGCAGTTCGGGGTGAAAAACTGTTTTTT.

The J gene is TRBJ2-7, the V gene TRBV5-1; D unresolved. The CDR3 sequence is 11 residues long. V was cut by 1 base and J by 5 bases, with 4 bases left in between. Per the germline V gene, CDR1 is SGHRS and CDR2 is YFSETQ. The CDR3 loop is CASSLSNEQYF. CDR3 bases: TGCGCCAGCAGCTTGTCCAACGAGCAGTACTTC.

The chain is built from TRBV10-3 and TRBJ2-5; D unresolved. Germline V lookup: CDR1 ENHRY, CDR2 SYGVKD. This CDR3 comprises 13 residues. Trimming shortened V by 3 bases and J by 3 bases, and 8 bases separated the two germline ends. The CDR3 region has the DNA TGTGCCATCAGTGAACTGGAAAAAGAGACCCAGTACTTC. It translates to CAISELEKETQYF.

Concerning this clone: Other DNA sequences in this sample translate to the same CDR3. The V call is TRBV6-5, the J call TRBJ1-2; D uncertain. CDR1 MNHEY and CDR2 SVGAGI come from the germline V gene. Trimming pared 1 base from V and 8 bases from J, leaving 14 bases between. This CDR3 is 14 amino acids long. The CDR3 DNA follows: TGTGCCAGCAGTTACTTGGGTCCCGAAGGGGGCTACACCTTC. Translation: CASSYLGPEGGYTF.

The table lists this clone with a few counts. One end of the junction fails to match germline, which may point to a read error. The chain carries TRBV7-2 and TRBJ2-7, with TRBD1 matching 9 bases. Germline CDR1 is SGHTA and CDR2 is FQGNSA. The CDR3 sequence is 14 residues long. The CDR3 region has the DNA TGTGCCAGCAGATTAGGGACAGGGAGCTACGAGCAGTACTTC. Translation: CASRLGTGSYEQYF. The full variable domain, in which reference TRBV7-2 and TRBJ2-7 provide the parts outside the CDR3, is GAGVSQSPSNKVTEKGKDVELRCDPISGHTALYWYRQSLGQGLEFLIYFQGNSAPDKSGLPSDRFSAERTGGSVSTLTIQRTQQEDSAVYLCASRLGTGSYEQYFGPGTRLTVT.

This chain connects TRBV7-2 to TRBJ2-1; possibly TRBD2 for D (6 bases). Germline CDR1 is SGHTA and CDR2 is FQGNSA. The CDR3 loop spans 14 amino acids. The germline V and J ends were trimmed by 1 base and 5 bases, with 9 bases remaining between them. CDR3 bases: TGTGCCAGCAGCTTAGGTTCGGGGGACAATGAGCAGTTCTTC. Amino acid sequence: CASSLGSGDNEQFF.

This chain uses TRBV6-1 with TRBJ1-1; D remains ambiguous. Trimming left V 1 base short and J 6 bases short, with 15 bases between. The CDR3 covers 15 residues. Germline assignment: CDR1 MNHNS and CDR2 SASEGT. CDR3 sequence (DNA): TGTGCCAGCAGTGAAGAGTACGCGGGAATGCCTGAAGCTTTCTTT. Residues: CASSEEYAGMPEAFF.

The chain employs TRBV2 and TRBJ1-5; the match to TRBD1 covers 9 bases. The CDR3 length is 14 residues. The germline V gene encodes CDR1 SNHLY and CDR2 FYNNEI. The ends lost 4 bases at V and 4 bases at J; junction bases unmatched: 2. The DNA of the CDR3 is TGTGCCAGCAGTGTACAGGGGGCAAATCAGCCCCAGCATTTT. Translated: CASSVQGANQPQHF.

The V call is TRBV5-1, the J call TRBJ2-7; 9 bases agree with TRBD1. Trimming at V came to 2 bases and at J to 5 bases, leaving 5 bases not matched to a gene. The CDR3 spans 14 residues. Germline V CDR1 and CDR2: SGHRS, YFSETQ. In nucleotides, the CDR3 is TGCGCCAGCAGCTTAGATCGGACAGGGGACGAGCAGTACTTC. As protein: CASSLDRTGDEQYF.

V is TRBV5-1 and J is TRBJ2-6; TRBD1 matches at 10 bases. Germline CDR1 reads SGHRS; CDR2 reads YFSETQ. This CDR3 comprises 18 residues. The V and J ends lost 4 bases and 4 bases, in that order; junction bases with no gene match: 11. CDR3: CASSTGQGWTRGANVLTF. In nucleotides, the CDR3 is TGCGCCAGCAGCACGGGACAGGGGTGGACGAGAGGGGCCAACGTCCTGACTTTC.

The chain employs TRBV5-6 and TRBJ1-2; weak D call: TRBD1 (6 bases). This CDR3 is built from 13 residues. Trimming left V 0 bases short and J 9 bases short, with 12 bases between. The germline gives CDR1 SGHDT, CDR2 YYEEEE. For the CDR3, the DNA is TGTGCCAGCAGCTTGGACAGGGCCGATAGCTACACCTTC. Its translation: CASSLDRADSYTF.